Sequencing of this T cell receptor beta chain was carried out in a study of cytomegalovirus exposure and HLA in healthy donors. Overall study findings and caveats: The investigators catalogued about 170 TCR beta chains as cytomegalovirus-associated. In a later analysis, HLA-C alleles had the fewest associated TCRs, DRB1 alleles the most. Later genetic work tied a missense DCLRE1C variant to beta-chain V and J trimming.

This clone occurred a few times. The antigen is not known. The PCR used 60 Vbeta and 13 Jbeta primers. This table comes from immunoSEQ multiplex PCR, and its TCRdb copy is limited to in-frame clones, with some not included. The sample includes about 83,000 clones, roughly 81% seen only once; the top ten take approximately 1.9%. The specimen was PBMCs. This TCR derives from a woman in her twenties or thirties in good health and CMV-seronegative.

The CDR3 sequence: CASSQDPGGEGYTF. The CDR3 region has the DNA TGCGCCAGCAGCCAAGATCCTGGGGGGGAAGGCTACACCTTC. The chain is built from TRBV4-1 and TRBJ1-2, with D tentatively TRBD1 (5 bases). This CDR3 comprises 14 residues. Germline lookup yields CDR1 MGHRA and CDR2 YSYEKL. Trimming cost V 0 bases and J 8 bases, with 13 bases left between them.